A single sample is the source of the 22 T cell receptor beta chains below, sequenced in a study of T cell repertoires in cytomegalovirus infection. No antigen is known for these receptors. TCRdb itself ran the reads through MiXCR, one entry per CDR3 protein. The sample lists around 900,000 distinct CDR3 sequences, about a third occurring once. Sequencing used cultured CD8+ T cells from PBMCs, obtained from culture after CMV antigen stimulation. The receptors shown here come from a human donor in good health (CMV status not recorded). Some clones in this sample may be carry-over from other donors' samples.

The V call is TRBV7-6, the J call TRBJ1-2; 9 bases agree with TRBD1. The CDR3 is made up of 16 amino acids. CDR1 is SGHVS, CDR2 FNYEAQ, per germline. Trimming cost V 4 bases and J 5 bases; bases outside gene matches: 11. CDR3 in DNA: TGTGCCAGCAGCTCACCCAGACAGGGGGAGAATTATGGCTACACCTTC. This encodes CASSSPRQGENYGYTF.

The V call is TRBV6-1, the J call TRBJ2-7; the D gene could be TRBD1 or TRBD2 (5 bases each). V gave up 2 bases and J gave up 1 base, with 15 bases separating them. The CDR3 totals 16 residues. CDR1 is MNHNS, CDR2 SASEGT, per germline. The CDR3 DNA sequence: TGTGCCAGCAGTGAAAGTAGCGAATACAGGTCCTACGAGCAGTACTTC. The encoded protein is CASSESSEYRSYEQYF.

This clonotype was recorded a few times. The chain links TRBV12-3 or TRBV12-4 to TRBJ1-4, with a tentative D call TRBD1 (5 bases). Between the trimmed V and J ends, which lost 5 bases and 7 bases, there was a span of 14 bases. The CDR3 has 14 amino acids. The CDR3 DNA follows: TGTGCCAGCAGTCCACAGGAGGCGGGTGAAAAACTGTTTTTT. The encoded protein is CASSPQEAGEKLFF.

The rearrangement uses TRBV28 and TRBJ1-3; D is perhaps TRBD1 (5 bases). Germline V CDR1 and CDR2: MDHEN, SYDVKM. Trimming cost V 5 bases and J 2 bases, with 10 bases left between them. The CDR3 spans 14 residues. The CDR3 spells CASSPRDPGNTIYF. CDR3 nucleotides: TGTGCCAGCAGTCCACGGGACCCTGGAAACACCATATATTTT.

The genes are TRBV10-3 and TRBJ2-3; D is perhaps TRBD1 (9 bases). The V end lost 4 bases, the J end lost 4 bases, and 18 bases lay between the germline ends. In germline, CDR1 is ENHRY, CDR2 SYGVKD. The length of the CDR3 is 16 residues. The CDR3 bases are TGTGCCATCAGTGCTCGGGAGGGACAGGGAGCAGATACGCAGTATTTT. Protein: CAISAREGQGADTQYF.

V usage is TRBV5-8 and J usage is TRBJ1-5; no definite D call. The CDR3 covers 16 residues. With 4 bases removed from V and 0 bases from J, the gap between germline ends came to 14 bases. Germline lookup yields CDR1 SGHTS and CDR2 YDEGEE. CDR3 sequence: CASSPWPSYSNQPQHF. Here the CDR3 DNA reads TGTGCCAGCAGCCCCTGGCCCTCTTATAGCAATCAGCCCCAGCATTTT. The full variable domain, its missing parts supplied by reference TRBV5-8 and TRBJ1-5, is EAGVTQSPTHLIKTRGQQATLRCSPISGHTSVYWYQQALGLGLQFLLWYDEGEERNRGNFPPRFSGRQFPNYSSELNVNALELEDSALYLCASSPWPSYSNQPQHFGDGTRLSIL.

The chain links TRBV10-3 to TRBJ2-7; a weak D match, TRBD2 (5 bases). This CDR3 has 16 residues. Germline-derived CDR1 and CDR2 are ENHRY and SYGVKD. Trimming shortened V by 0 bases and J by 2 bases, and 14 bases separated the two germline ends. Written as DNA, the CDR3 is TGTGCCATCAGTGAGTCGATAAGCAGACTAACCTACGAGCAGTACTTC. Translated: CAISESISRLTYEQYF.

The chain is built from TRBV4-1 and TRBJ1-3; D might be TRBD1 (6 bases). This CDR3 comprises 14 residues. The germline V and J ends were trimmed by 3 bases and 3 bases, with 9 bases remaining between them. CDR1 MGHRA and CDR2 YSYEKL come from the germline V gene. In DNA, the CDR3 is TGCGCCAGCAGCCATCCGGGACATGGAAACACCATATATTTT. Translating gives CASSHPGHGNTIYF.

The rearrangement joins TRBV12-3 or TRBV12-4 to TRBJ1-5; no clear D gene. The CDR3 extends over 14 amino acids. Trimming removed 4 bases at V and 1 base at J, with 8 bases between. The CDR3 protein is CASSSGMSNQPQHF. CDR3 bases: TGTGCCAGCAGTTCCGGTATGAGCAATCAGCCCCAGCATTTT.

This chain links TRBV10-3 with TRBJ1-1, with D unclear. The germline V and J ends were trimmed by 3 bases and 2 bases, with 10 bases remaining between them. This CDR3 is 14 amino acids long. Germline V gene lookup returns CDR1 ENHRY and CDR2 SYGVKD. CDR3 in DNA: TGTGCCATCAGTGATCACAGTTACAACACTGAAGCTTTCTTT. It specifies CAISDHSYNTEAFF.

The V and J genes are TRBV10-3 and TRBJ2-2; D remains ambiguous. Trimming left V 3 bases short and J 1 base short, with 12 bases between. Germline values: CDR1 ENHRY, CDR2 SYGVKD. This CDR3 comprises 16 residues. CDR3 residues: CAISEILVMNTGELFF. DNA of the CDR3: TGTGCCATCAGTGAAATCCTAGTAATGAACACCGGGGAGCTGTTTTTT.

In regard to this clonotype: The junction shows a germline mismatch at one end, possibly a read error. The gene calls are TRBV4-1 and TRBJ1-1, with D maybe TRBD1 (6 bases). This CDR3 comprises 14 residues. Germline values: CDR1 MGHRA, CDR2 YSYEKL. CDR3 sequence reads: CASNQEGGNTEAFF. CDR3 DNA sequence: TGCGCCAGCAACCAAGAGGGGGGTAACACTGAAGCTTTCTTT.

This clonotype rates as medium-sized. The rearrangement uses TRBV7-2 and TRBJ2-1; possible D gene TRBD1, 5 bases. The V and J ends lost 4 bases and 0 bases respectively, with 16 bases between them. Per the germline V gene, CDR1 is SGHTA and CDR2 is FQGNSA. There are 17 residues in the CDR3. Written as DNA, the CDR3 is TGTGCCAGCAGCTCCGCCCGAAGGGGAAGCTCCTACAATGAGCAGTTCTTC. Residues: CASSSARRGSSYNEQFF.

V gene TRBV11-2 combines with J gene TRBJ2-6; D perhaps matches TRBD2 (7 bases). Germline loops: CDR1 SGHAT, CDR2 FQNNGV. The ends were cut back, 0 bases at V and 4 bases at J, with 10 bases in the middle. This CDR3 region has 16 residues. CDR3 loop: CASSLDGGRGANVLTF. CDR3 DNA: TGTGCCAGCAGCTTAGACGGGGGGCGAGGGGCCAACGTCCTGACTTTC.

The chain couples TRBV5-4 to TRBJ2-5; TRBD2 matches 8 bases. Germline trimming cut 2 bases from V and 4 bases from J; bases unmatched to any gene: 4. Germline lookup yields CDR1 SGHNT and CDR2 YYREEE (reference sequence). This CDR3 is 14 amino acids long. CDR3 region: CASSFELAAETQYF. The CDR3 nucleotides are TGTGCCAGCAGCTTTGAACTAGCGGCAGAGACCCAGTACTTC.

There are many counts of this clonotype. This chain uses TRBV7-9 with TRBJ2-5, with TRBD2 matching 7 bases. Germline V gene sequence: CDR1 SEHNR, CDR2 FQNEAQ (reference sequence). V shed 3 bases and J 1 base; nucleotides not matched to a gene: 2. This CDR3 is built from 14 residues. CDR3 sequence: CASSLGTTQETQYF. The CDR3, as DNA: TGTGCCAGCAGCTTGGGGACTACCCAAGAGACCCAGTACTTC.

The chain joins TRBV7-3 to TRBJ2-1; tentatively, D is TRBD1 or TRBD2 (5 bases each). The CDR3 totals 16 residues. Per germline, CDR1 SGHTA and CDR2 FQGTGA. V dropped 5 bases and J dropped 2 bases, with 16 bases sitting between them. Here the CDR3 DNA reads TGTGCCAGCAGCCCATTTCCAGGGACGACCTACAATGAGCAGTTCTTC. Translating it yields CASSPFPGTTYNEQFF.

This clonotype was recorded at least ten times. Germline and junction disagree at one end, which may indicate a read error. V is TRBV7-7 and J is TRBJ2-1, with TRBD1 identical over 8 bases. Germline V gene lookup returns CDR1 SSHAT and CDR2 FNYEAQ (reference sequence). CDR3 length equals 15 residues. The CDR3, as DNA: TGTGCTAGCAGCTCTGGACAGGGCCCGGACAATGAGCAGTTCTTC. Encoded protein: CASSSGQGPDNEQFF.

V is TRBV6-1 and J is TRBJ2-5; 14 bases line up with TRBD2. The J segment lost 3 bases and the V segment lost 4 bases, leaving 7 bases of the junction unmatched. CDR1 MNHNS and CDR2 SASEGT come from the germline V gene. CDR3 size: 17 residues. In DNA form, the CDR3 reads TGTGCCAGCAGTGGGTACAGACTAGCGGGGGGGAAAGAGACCCAGTACTTC. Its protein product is CASSGYRLAGGKETQYF.

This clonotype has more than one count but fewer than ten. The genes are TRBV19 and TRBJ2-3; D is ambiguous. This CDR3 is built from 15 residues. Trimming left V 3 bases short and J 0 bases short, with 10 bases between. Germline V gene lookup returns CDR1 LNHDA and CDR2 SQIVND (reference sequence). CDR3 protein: CASSMVETSTDTQYF. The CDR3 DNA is TGTGCCAGTAGTATGGTCGAAACTAGCACAGATACGCAGTATTTT.

The CDR3 DNA reads as TGTGCCAGCAGCTTAGCCCCAGGGGAGGGGCAGCCCCAGCATTTT. Encoded protein: CASSLAPGEGQPQHF. The chain uses TRBV7-6 and TRBJ1-5, with a tentative D call TRBD1 (6 bases). From germline, CDR1 is SGHVS and CDR2 FNYEAQ. The V gene lost 0 bases and the J gene lost 7 bases, with 13 bases spanning the gap. CDR3 length equals 15 residues.

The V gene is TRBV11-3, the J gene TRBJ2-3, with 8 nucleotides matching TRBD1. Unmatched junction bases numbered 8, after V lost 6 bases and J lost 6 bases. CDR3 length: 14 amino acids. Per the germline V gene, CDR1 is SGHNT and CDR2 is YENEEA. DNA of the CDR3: TGTGCCAGCAGTCCCCCGGACAGGGCGGATACGCAGTATTTT. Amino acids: CASSPPDRADTQYF.